This TCR beta chain was recorded in a study of cytomegalovirus exposure and HLA in healthy donors. The PCR used 60 Vbeta and 13 Jbeta primers. The assay was immunoSEQ multiplex PCR, and TCRdb's table has in-frame clones only and misses some. The sample holds under 200,000 clones, 70% to 90% seen once. The V and J ends lost 7 bases and 5 bases respectively, with 14 bases between them. CDR3 size: 13 residues. Germline-derived CDR1 and CDR2 are SSHAT and FNYEAQ (reference sequence). The source material was PBMCs. The genes are TRBV7-7 and TRBJ2-5; the D is unclear. This clonotype originated in a man between 18 and 29 years old in good health and CMV-seropositive. The CDR3 DNA reads TGTGCCAGCACCAAAACCCCCGGTGAGACCCAGTACTTC. This gives the protein CASTKTPGETQYF. The entire variable domain, with the rest obtained from reference TRBV7-7 and TRBJ2-5, is as follows: GAGVSQSPRYKVTKRGQDVTLRCDPISSHATLYWYQQALGQGPEFLTYFNYEAQPDKSGLPSDRFSAERPEGSISTLTIQRTEQRDSAMYRCASTKTPGETQYFGPGTRLLVL.